In its sample, the clone carrying this TCR beta chain was seen a few times. Its antigen is not known. The data belong to a study of T-cell reconstitution after alpha-beta-depleted transplantation in children. Unique molecular identifiers were incorporated during preparation of the TCRbeta library. TCRdb independently ran MiXCR on the PCR reads; one entry per CDR3 protein. The sample gives 550,000 to 600,000 distinct CDR3 sequences, roughly 23% of which show up once; 13% to 15% is in the top ten. Findings and limits, study-wide: There were some patients whose high TCRbeta diversity at day 60 came from surviving recipient T cells and thymic progenitors. Newly produced T cells mostly accounted for T-cell counts and diversity one year post-transplant. After transplant, at about two months, alpha-beta T cells were reportedly derived from several hundred expanded graft clones.

Germline V gene lookup returns CDR1 LGHDT and CDR2 YNNKEL (reference sequence). V was pared by 7 bases and J by 6 bases, with 16 bases between. The CDR3 consists of 14 residues. This chain connects TRBV3-1 to TRBJ2-1; D perhaps matches TRBD1 (8 bases). Sequenced here: PBMCs, mostly from graft donor cells, sampled 360 days after TCRalphabeta/CD19-depleted stem cell transplant. The clonotype was recovered from a boy less than two years old who had a stem cell transplant for acute myeloid leukemia, so the T cells may come from the graft donor. CDR3 protein: CASTGQGGRNEQFF. The DNA of the CDR3 is TGTGCCAGCACCGGACAGGGAGGGCGCAATGAGCAGTTCTTC.